Listed below are T cell receptor beta chains from one sample, sequenced in a study of cytomegalovirus exposure and HLA in healthy donors. This table comes from immunoSEQ multiplex PCR, and its TCRdb copy is limited to in-frame clones, with some not included. Of 200,000 to 250,000 clones in the sample, roughly 90% are singletons; the top ten hold roughly 1%. Sequencing was carried out using PBMCs. The receptors come from a woman aged 18-30 years in good health and CMV-seronegative. The CDR3 runs from the conserved cysteine through the conserved F or W. Fields, in order: J gene, D gene, clone size, V gene, CDR3 protein, CDR3 DNA. The D gene is left open where the match is weak. Expanded clones get a size class; other rows say once, few or many, or leave the size out.

j_gene: TRBJ2-1; d_gene: TRBD2; abundance: NA; v_gene: TRBV4-1; CDR3aa: CASSQLAGIWEQFF; CDR3nt: TGCGCCAGCAGCCAACTAGCGGGAATCTGGGAGCAGTTCTTC
j_gene: TRBJ2-3; d_gene: NA; abundance: NA; v_gene: TRBV7-9; CDR3aa: CASSLWLGRPDTQYF; CDR3nt: TGTGCCAGCAGCTTGTGGCTGGGGCGCCCAGATACGCAGTATTTT
j_gene: TRBJ2-5; d_gene: TRBD1; abundance: NA; v_gene: TRBV6-5; CDR3aa: CASSRTGLWDGTQYF; CDR3nt: TGTGCCAGCAGTCGGACAGGACTCTGGGATGGGACCCAGTACTTC
j_gene: TRBJ2-7; d_gene: NA; abundance: NA; v_gene: TRBV7-2; CDR3aa: CASSFWQGGNEQYF; CDR3nt: TGTGCCAGCAGCTTTTGGCAGGGTGGGAACGAGCAGTACTTC
j_gene: TRBJ2-1; d_gene: TRBD1; abundance: NA; v_gene: TRBV27; CDR3aa: CASSSGTGVYNEQFF; CDR3nt: TGTGCCAGCAGTTCGGGGACAGGGGTATACAATGAGCAGTTCTTC
j_gene: TRBJ1-1; d_gene: NA; abundance: NA; v_gene: TRBV10-3; CDR3aa: CAISEAGEGDTEAFF; CDR3nt: TGTGCCATCAGTGAGGCGGGGGAGGGGGACACTGAAGCTTTCTTT
j_gene: TRBJ2-7; d_gene: NA; abundance: few; v_gene: TRBV7-2; CDR3aa: CASSPRVAVSYEQYF; CDR3nt: TGTGCCAGCAGCCCACGAGTAGCGGTCTCCTACGAGCAGTACTTC
j_gene: TRBJ1-1; d_gene: NA; abundance: NA; v_gene: TRBV19; CDR3aa: CASSTTSNTEAFF; CDR3nt: TGTGCCAGTAGTACCACGAGTAACACTGAAGCTTTCTTT
j_gene: TRBJ2-7; d_gene: NA; abundance: NA; v_gene: TRBV7-8; CDR3aa: CASSLAGGSYEQYF; CDR3nt: TGTGCCAGCAGCTTAGCGGGGGGCTCCTACGAGCAGTACTTC
j_gene: TRBJ1-1; d_gene: NA; abundance: NA; v_gene: TRBV9; CDR3aa: CASNHRGAEAFF; CDR3nt: TGTGCCAGCAACCACCGGGGGGCTGAAGCTTTCTTT
j_gene: TRBJ2-1; d_gene: TRBD2; abundance: NA; v_gene: TRBV11-2; CDR3aa: CASSSGLAAYNEQFF; CDR3nt: TGTGCCAGCAGCTCAGGACTAGCGGCTTACAATGAGCAGTTCTTC
j_gene: TRBJ2-3; d_gene: NA; abundance: NA; v_gene: TRBV7-8; CDR3aa: CASSLSIFGGTDTQYF; CDR3nt: TGTGCCAGCAGCTTAAGCATCTTCGGGGGCACAGATACGCAGTATTTT
j_gene: TRBJ1-5; d_gene: NA; abundance: NA; v_gene: TRBV27; CDR3aa: CASSTGSYGGNQPQHF; CDR3nt: TGTGCCAGCAGCACCGGGTCCTACGGGGGAAATCAGCCCCAGCATTTT
j_gene: TRBJ1-1; d_gene: NA; abundance: few; v_gene: TRBV11-3; CDR3aa: CASSLTVGVNTEAFF; CDR3nt: TGTGCCAGCAGCTTGACGGTAGGGGTGAACACTGAAGCTTTCTTT
j_gene: TRBJ2-7; d_gene: NA; abundance: NA; v_gene: TRBV11-2; CDR3aa: CASSQQGYEQYF; CDR3nt: TGTGCCAGCAGCCAGCAGGGCTACGAGCAGTACTTC
j_gene: TRBJ2-1; d_gene: TRBD2; abundance: NA; v_gene: TRBV27; CDR3aa: CASSLSTGTRINEQFF; CDR3nt: TGTGCCAGCAGTTTATCCACCGGGACTAGGATCAATGAGCAGTTCTTC
j_gene: TRBJ1-2; d_gene: NA; abundance: NA; v_gene: TRBV21-1; CDR3aa: CASSKGGGAEGYTF; CDR3nt: TGTGCCAGCAGCAAAGGCGGGGGGGCGGAGGGCTACACCTTC
j_gene: TRBJ1-1; d_gene: NA; abundance: NA; v_gene: TRBV7-9; CDR3aa: CASSLEGRGGFF; CDR3nt: TGTGCCAGCAGCTTAGAGGGCAGGGGTGGTTTCTTT
j_gene: TRBJ2-2; d_gene: TRBD1; abundance: NA; v_gene: TRBV30; CDR3aa: CAWGNRGSENTGELFF; CDR3nt: TGTGCCTGGGGAAACAGGGGGTCCGAAAACACCGGGGAGCTGTTTTTT
j_gene: TRBJ2-2; d_gene: TRBD1; abundance: NA; v_gene: TRBV27; CDR3aa: CASSPSDRGRAKTGELFF; CDR3nt: TGTGCCAGCAGTCCCTCAGACAGGGGGCGGGCGAAGACCGGGGAGCTGTTTTTT
j_gene: TRBJ2-1; d_gene: NA; abundance: NA; v_gene: TRBV13; CDR3aa: CASSLVGGQFF; CDR3nt: TGTGCCAGCAGCTTAGTAGGGGGGCAGTTCTTC
j_gene: TRBJ2-3; d_gene: NA; abundance: NA; v_gene: TRBV5-6; CDR3aa: CASSLAGGTDTQYF; CDR3nt: TGTGCCAGCAGCTTGGCTGGAGGCACAGATACGCAGTATTTT
j_gene: TRBJ2-1; d_gene: NA; abundance: NA; v_gene: TRBV15; CDR3aa: CATSREGAYNEQFF; CDR3nt: TGTGCCACCAGCAGAGAGGGGGCGTACAATGAGCAGTTCTTC
j_gene: TRBJ2-7; d_gene: NA; abundance: NA; v_gene: TRBV10-2; CDR3aa: CASSERRGSHEQYF; CDR3nt: TGCGCCAGCAGTGAAAGGCGGGGTTCCCACGAGCAGTACTTC
j_gene: TRBJ2-7; d_gene: TRBD1; abundance: NA; v_gene: TRBV6-6; CDR3aa: CASSQRQGYSYEQYF; CDR3nt: TGTGCCAGCAGTCAGAGACAGGGCTACTCCTACGAGCAGTACTTC
j_gene: TRBJ2-3; d_gene: NA; abundance: NA; v_gene: TRBV7-9; CDR3aa: CASSFILGGSTDTQYF; CDR3nt: TGTGCCAGCAGCTTCATACTAGGGGGATCCACAGATACGCAGTATTTT
j_gene: TRBJ1-4; d_gene: TRBD1; abundance: NA; v_gene: TRBV5-6; CDR3aa: CASSGDRGGRKLFF; CDR3nt: TGTGCCAGCAGCGGTGACAGGGGTGGGCGAAAACTGTTTTTT
j_gene: TRBJ1-1; d_gene: NA; abundance: NA; v_gene: TRBV19; CDR3aa: CASSILTANTEAFF; CDR3nt: TGTGCCAGTAGTATTCTCACAGCGAACACTGAAGCTTTCTTT
j_gene: TRBJ2-1; d_gene: TRBD2; abundance: NA; v_gene: TRBV7-3; CDR3aa: CASSALPGPGGNEQFF; CDR3nt: TGTGCCAGCAGCGCCCTTCCGGGGCCGGGAGGCAATGAGCAGTTCTTC
j_gene: TRBJ1-5; d_gene: TRBD1; abundance: NA; v_gene: TRBV5-1; CDR3aa: CASSPGTGGYSNQPQHF; CDR3nt: TGCGCCAGCAGCCCTGGGACAGGGGGCTATAGCAATCAGCCCCAGCATTTT
j_gene: TRBJ2-7; d_gene: NA; abundance: NA; v_gene: TRBV5-5; CDR3aa: CASSLVVQDEQYF; CDR3nt: TGTGCCAGCAGCTTGGTGGTACAGGACGAGCAGTACTTC
j_gene: TRBJ1-2; d_gene: NA; abundance: NA; v_gene: TRBV4-3; CDR3aa: CASSQGARYGYTF; CDR3nt: TGCGCCAGCAGCCAAGGGGCACGCTATGGCTACACCTTC
j_gene: TRBJ2-3; d_gene: TRBD2; abundance: NA; v_gene: TRBV4-1; CDR3aa: CASKRLAGGRGTDTQYF; CDR3nt: TGCGCCAGCAAACGGCTAGCGGGAGGCCGAGGGACAGATACGCAGTATTTT
j_gene: TRBJ2-7; d_gene: NA; abundance: NA; v_gene: TRBV6-6; CDR3aa: CASSRDTAGEQYF; CDR3nt: TGTGCCAGCAGTAGAGATACAGCGGGCGAGCAGTACTTC
j_gene: TRBJ2-2; d_gene: TRBD2; abundance: NA; v_gene: TRBV19; CDR3aa: CASVMGGGAAGELFF; CDR3nt: TGTGCCAGTGTGATGGGCGGGGGGGCCGCCGGGGAGCTGTTTTTT
j_gene: TRBJ2-5; d_gene: NA; abundance: NA; v_gene: TRBV10-1; CDR3aa: CASSEEMGAETQYF; CDR3nt: TGCGCCAGCAGTGAGGAAATGGGGGCAGAGACCCAGTACTTC
j_gene: TRBJ1-3; d_gene: NA; abundance: few; v_gene: TRBV6-5; CDR3aa: CATGRSGNTIYF; CDR3nt: TGTGCCACTGGCAGGTCCGGAAACACCATATATTTT
j_gene: TRBJ2-7; d_gene: NA; abundance: once; v_gene: TRBV14; CDR3aa: CASSPLDSPYEQYF; CDR3nt: TGTGCCAGCAGCCCTCTGGACAGTCCCTACGAGCAGTACTTC
j_gene: TRBJ1-3; d_gene: NA; abundance: NA; v_gene: TRBV5-1; CDR3aa: CASSSAEGGNTIYF; CDR3nt: TGCGCCAGCAGTTCGGCCGAGGGTGGAAACACCATATATTTT
j_gene: TRBJ1-4; d_gene: NA; abundance: NA; v_gene: TRBV4-3; CDR3aa: CASSPDQGQLFF; CDR3nt: TGCGCCAGCAGCCCTGACCAGGGGCAACTGTTTTTT
j_gene: TRBJ2-1; d_gene: TRBD2; abundance: NA; v_gene: TRBV4-1; CDR3aa: CASSQSGTSGFYNEQFF; CDR3nt: TGCGCCAGCAGCCAGAGCGGGACTAGCGGCTTCTACAATGAGCAGTTCTTC
j_gene: TRBJ2-7; d_gene: NA; abundance: NA; v_gene: TRBV18; CDR3aa: CASSPGPGYEQYF; CDR3nt: TGTGCCAGCTCACCGGGGCCGGGCTACGAGCAGTACTTC
j_gene: TRBJ1-6; d_gene: TRBD1; abundance: few; v_gene: TRBV5-6; CDR3aa: CASSYGTGYNSPLHF; CDR3nt: TGTGCCAGCAGTTACGGGACAGGGTATAATTCACCCCTCCACTTT
j_gene: TRBJ2-3; d_gene: TRBD2; abundance: NA; v_gene: TRBV4-3; CDR3aa: CASSQDLTGGGRAATDTQYF; CDR3nt: TGCGCCAGCAGCCAAGATCTTACTGGAGGCGGGAGGGCCGCCACAGATACGCAGTATTTT
j_gene: TRBJ1-5; d_gene: NA; abundance: NA; v_gene: TRBV4-2; CDR3aa: CASREDLYSNQPQHF; CDR3nt: TGTGCCAGTCGGGAGGACCTTTATAGCAATCAGCCCCAGCATTTT
j_gene: TRBJ2-7; d_gene: NA; abundance: NA; v_gene: TRBV5-6; CDR3aa: CASSPTGTYEQYF; CDR3nt: TGTGCCAGCAGCCCGACGGGAACCTACGAGCAGTACTTC
j_gene: TRBJ2-5; d_gene: TRBD2; abundance: NA; v_gene: TRBV11-2; CDR3aa: CASSLGSSGIGAQYF; CDR3nt: TGTGCCAGCAGCTTAGGGTCTAGCGGCATAGGGGCCCAGTACTTC
j_gene: TRBJ2-7; d_gene: NA; abundance: NA; v_gene: TRBV7-8; CDR3aa: CASSRPGWTDSYEQYF; CDR3nt: TGTGCCAGCAGCCGTCCTGGATGGACAGATTCCTACGAGCAGTACTTC